This entry concerns a single T cell receptor (beta chain). These data belong to a study of blood T cell repertoires in COVID-19. J lost 9 bases, V lost 4 bases, and 9 bases had no gene match. Germline V CDR1 and CDR2: SGHDT, YYEEEE. This CDR3 comprises 14 residues. Method: immunoSEQ multiplex PCR; TCRdb's copy keeps in-frame clones and lacks some. This sample has 400,000 to 450,000 clones, with 70% to 90% found just once. Material: peripheral blood. The TCR was taken from a man aged 18 to 35 with COVID-19, enrolled during active disease. V usage is TRBV5-6 and J usage is TRBJ2-7; 11 bases are a match to TRBD1. Written as DNA, the CDR3 is TGTGCCAGCAGCCCCCTCGCGGGGACAGGGGGGCAGTACTTC. Protein sequence: CASSPLAGTGGQYF.